These 17 T cell receptor beta chains were all obtained from the same sample, sequenced in a study of T-cell reconstitution after alpha-beta-depleted transplantation in children. Unique molecular identifiers were incorporated during preparation of the TCRbeta library. TCRdb fed the PCR reads into MiXCR, producing one record per CDR3 protein. This sample has around 360,000 distinct CDR3 sequences, with 10% found just once. This material consisted of PBMCs from the stem cell graft donor, taken from the stem cell graft. Source of these receptors: a human donor who donated a stem cell graft to a child with acute lymphoblastic leukemia.

This clonotype was found many times. This chain connects TRBV29-1 to TRBJ2-7; 7 nucleotides match TRBD1. Germline V gene data show CDR1 as SQVTM and CDR2 as ANQGSEA. CDR3 length: 14 residues. Trimming at V came to 1 base and at J to 0 bases, leaving 3 bases not matched to a gene. The DNA of the CDR3 is TGCAGCGTTGAAGTGGCAGGGGGCTCCTACGAGCAGTACTTC. Translation: CSVEVAGGSYEQYF.

This clonotype was observed at least ten times. The chain carries TRBV4-2 and TRBJ2-5; 11 bases fit TRBD2. There are 16 residues in the CDR3. The V gene end was trimmed by 0 bases and the J gene end by 5 bases; junction bases not matched to a gene: 5. Germline values: CDR1 LGHNA, CDR2 YNFKEQ. The CDR3 nucleotides read TGTGCCAGCAGCCAAGAAGAACTAGCGGGAGTGGAGACCCAGTACTTC. It encodes CASSQEELAGVETQYF.

This chain connects TRBV4-3 to TRBJ2-6; 7 bases match TRBD1. Germline CDR1 is LGHNA and CDR2 is YSLEER. The CDR3 contains 16 residues. The junction had 1 base not matched to a gene; V was cut back by 0 bases and J by 2 bases. The CDR3 DNA reads TGCGCCAGCAGCCAAGATCAGGGGGCTGGGGCCAACGTCCTGACTTTC. Protein product: CASSQDQGAGANVLTF.

This clonotype has just a few counts. The rearrangement joins TRBV4-2 to TRBJ2-7; 8 bases map to TRBD2. This CDR3 is 17 amino acids long. Germline V gene sequence: CDR1 LGHNA, CDR2 YNFKEQ. V shed 0 bases and J 0 bases; nucleotides not matched to a gene: 7. CDR3 sequence: CASSQDLSGAASYEQYF. CDR3 in DNA: TGTGCCAGCAGCCAAGACCTTAGCGGGGCTGCCTCCTACGAGCAGTACTTC.

The gene calls are TRBV12-3 or TRBV12-4 and TRBJ2-3; D remains unclear. This CDR3 spans 13 amino acids. Between the trimmed V and J ends, which lost 6 bases and 4 bases, there was a span of 11 bases. Here the CDR3 reads CASRHGRADTQYF. CDR3 nucleotides: TGTGCCAGCAGGCACGGGCGAGCAGATACGCAGTATTTT.

Many counts were recorded for this clonotype. V usage is TRBV29-1 and J usage is TRBJ2-2; 9 positions agree with TRBD2. The CDR3 is made up of 13 amino acids. Germline V lookup: CDR1 SQVTM, CDR2 ANQGSEA. V gave up 4 bases and J gave up 3 bases; unmatched junction bases: 0. CDR3: CSVVAGDTGELFF. In DNA, the CDR3 is TGCAGCGTTGTAGCGGGAGACACCGGGGAGCTGTTTTTT.

This clonotype was picked up a small number of times. The rearrangement links TRBV19 to TRBJ2-1; 8 nucleotides agree with TRBD2. The V and J ends lost 5 bases and 0 bases, in that order; junction bases with no gene match: 3. The CDR3 loop spans 15 amino acids. Per the germline V gene, CDR1 is LNHDA and CDR2 is SQIVND (reference sequence). In DNA form, the CDR3 reads TGTGCCAGTAGTGCGGGACTAGGCTCCTACAATGAGCAGTTCTTC. Its translation: CASSAGLGSYNEQFF.

CDR3 DNA sequence: TGCAGTGCTAGCCCAGGGGCCGGCTCCTATAATTCACCCCTCCACTTT. It codes for CSASPGAGSYNSPLHF. The genes are TRBV20-1 and TRBJ1-6; a possible D gene is TRBD1 (6 bases). The CDR3 consists of 16 residues. Trimming cost V 3 bases and J 0 bases, with 12 bases left between them. Germline loops: CDR1 DFQATT, CDR2 SNEGSKA (reference sequence).

The chain combines TRBV7-3 with TRBJ2-2, with 10 positions matching TRBD2. CDR1 is SGHTA, CDR2 FQGTGA, per germline. The V and J ends lost 5 bases and 0 bases, in that order; junction bases with no gene match: 18. The CDR3 extends over 21 amino acids. CDR3 sequence (DNA): TGTGCCAGCAGCCCCTACAGGATAGCGGGAGGATGGGGGGCGAACACCGGGGAGCTGTTTTTT. Translating gives CASSPYRIAGGWGANTGELFF.

Only a few counts were recorded for this clonotype. V is TRBV4-1 and J is TRBJ2-7; D is perhaps TRBD2 (6 bases). Looked up from germline, CDR1 is MGHRA and CDR2 is YSYEKL. There are 17 residues in the CDR3. V was cut by 0 bases and J by 0 bases, with 15 bases left in between. The CDR3: CASSQEGAGKSSYEQYF. In nucleotides, the CDR3 is TGCGCCAGCAGCCAAGAAGGGGCGGGGAAGAGCTCCTACGAGCAGTACTTC.

The rearrangement links TRBV10-3 to TRBJ1-2; D is uncertain. The CDR3 has 16 residues. Germline CDR1 and CDR2: ENHRY and SYGVKD. V shed 2 bases and J shed 0 bases, with 13 bases lying between them. The CDR3 here is CAISEQVWRANYGYTF. The DNA for the CDR3 is TGTGCCATCAGTGAGCAGGTTTGGCGAGCTAACTATGGCTACACCTTC.

This clonotype was counted only a few times. The rearrangement joins TRBV4-1 to TRBJ2-7; 8 bases are a match to TRBD1. Per germline, CDR1 MGHRA and CDR2 YSYEKL. Germline trimming cut 4 bases from V and 5 bases from J; bases unmatched to any gene: 7. This CDR3 region has 14 residues. The chain's CDR3 is CASSPRQGLDEQYF. CDR3 bases: TGCGCCAGCAGCCCTCGACAGGGGTTGGACGAGCAGTACTTC.

This clonotype was seen many times. V usage is TRBV5-6 and J usage is TRBJ2-7; D is possibly TRBD1 (6 bases). The germline gives CDR1 SGHDT, CDR2 YYEEEE. The V end lost 4 bases, the J end lost 2 bases, and 16 bases lay between the germline ends. The CDR3 totals 15 residues. CDR3 residues: CASSVQGVQPYEQYF. CDR3 sequence (DNA): TGTGCCAGCAGCGTACAGGGAGTCCAACCCTACGAGCAGTACTTC.

This clonotype was seen at least ten times. The chain recombines TRBV12-3 or TRBV12-4 with TRBJ2-1, with D possibly matching TRBD2 (6 bases). V was shortened by 1 base and J by 5 bases, with 12 bases between the two germline ends. There are 15 residues in the CDR3. This CDR3 reads CASSLGRENDNEQFF. In DNA, the CDR3 is TGTGCCAGCAGTTTAGGGAGGGAGAATGACAATGAGCAGTTCTTC.

The rearrangement uses TRBV29-1 and TRBJ2-3; D is perhaps TRBD1 (7 bases). This CDR3 comprises 16 residues. The V gene's germline CDR1 is SQVTM and CDR2 ANQGSEA. Trimming left V 4 bases short and J 1 base short, with 18 bases between. The CDR3 loop is CSVAGGAGGRTDTQYF. The CDR3 DNA reads as TGCAGCGTTGCAGGGGGAGCGGGCGGTCGCACAGATACGCAGTATTTT.

This clonotype has only one observation. A read error is possible here, since a much larger clone lies one base away. The V call is TRBV27, the J call TRBJ2-6; D perhaps matches TRBD2 (6 bases). Looked up from germline, CDR1 is MNHEY and CDR2 is SMNVEV (reference sequence). The length of the CDR3 is 15 residues. CDR3 in amino acids: CASSLGSGGANLLTF. The DNA for the CDR3 is TGTGCCAGCAGTCTAGGAAGCGGCGGGGCCAACCTCCTGACTTTC.

There are a few counts of this clonotype. J is TRBJ2-1 and V is TRBV20-1, with 8 bases lining up with TRBD1. The CDR3 length is 16 residues. V lost 5 bases, J lost 3 bases, and 12 bases stayed unmatched. Germline V lookup: CDR1 DFQATT, CDR2 SNEGSKA (reference sequence). CDR3 DNA sequence: TGCAGTGCTGGAAGACAGGGGCTATCAAACTACAATGAGCAGTTCTTC. It is translated as CSAGRQGLSNYNEQFF.